This T cell receptor beta chain was identified in a study of T cell responses to AZD1222 COVID-19 vaccine (dated by TCRdb to the early 2020s). With respect to the entire study: A total of just over 230 trial participants underwent TCR sequencing, of whom roughly 210 had received two doses of AZD1222 and approximately 25 had received two doses of the MenACWY control vaccine. Trial participants were enrolled by age into 18-55, 56-69 and 70-plus year subgroups, with about 150, 28 and 57 TCR-sequenced participants respectively.

The CDR3 goes from the cysteine to the phenylalanine over 16 residues. Only the CDR3 part of the read is kept: 48 bases, read in frame from the first base. In the germline V gene, CDR1 corresponds to SGHAT and CDR2 to FQNNGV. The junction carries 21 bases between V and J, which are trimmed by 5 bases and 5 bases respectively. The CDR3 regions of human TCRbeta chains were analyzed by immunosequencing. In the original analysis: TCRs in the repertoires were compared against a reference library of SARS-CoV-2-specific TCRs that had been generated with the MIRA antigen-specificity platform. Breadth meant the fraction of unique TCRs that were SARS-CoV-2-associated, whereas depth meant the fraction of total T cells that were SARS-CoV-2-associated. Using the MIRA data, each spike-specific TCR was mapped to the spike region that the TCR reacts to and placed in a CD4 or CD8 class. Log10-transformed breadth and depth values were compared by one-way ANOVA with Sidak's multiple comparisons tests. TCRdb mirrors the immuneACCESS table, restricted to in-frame sequences. Some clones are absent from its copies; in checked studies, under half trace to an unresolved V gene, and the reason for the others is unknown. V, J and clone size reflect that table, while D and trimming were determined from the DNA. The sample records 66,000 or so clones, 70% to 80% of which are singletons. Clones ranked in the top ten supply approximately 20% of the sample.

This clone was counted a few times. No cognate antigen has been identified for it. The sample holds no much larger clone one base away, and base qualities are not on file. What the study reported, not specific to this receptor: Because no samples from the day 14 peak response were available, repertoires could be characterized only after the peak T cell response. The 56-69-year group was small, and its depth increase did not reach significance, likely because of low power. Conclusions about previously exposed vaccinees were limited because only six AZD1222 recipients were SARS-CoV-2 seropositive at baseline. Participants were mostly white British, with more females than males. The authors suggested clonal diversity may have been underestimated. After two AZD1222 doses, both the breadth and the depth of spike-specific TCRs were significantly higher than at day 0 and than in MenACWY recipients. Nearly half of unique spike-specific TCRs reportedly recognized epitopes outside regions mutated in the B.1.351 and B.1.1.7 variants. The whole spike protein was spanned by vaccine-associated CD4 TCRs, and dominant responses were seen in regions 160-218 and 743-854.

The time point label, read with the paper, signifies: baseline before first vaccination. The sample's treatment or condition label, in plain terms: meningococcal conjugate vaccine given as trial control. Vaccinee samples came from UK trials COV001 and COV002, including a single-blind randomized controlled phase 2/3 trial of AZD1222 (ChAdOx1 nCoV-19) in healthy adults. For TCRbeta chain sequencing, PBMC samples were collected from trial participants at day 0 and at day 28 after the second dose. The sequences come from peripheral blood, collected on day 0 of MenACWY control vaccination. The source is an adult in good health. The rearranged chain carries TRBV11-2 and TRBJ1-2; matching of 6 bases hints at TRBD1 as the D gene. The nucleotides read TGTGCCAGCAGCCCCTGGGCTGATACAGGGCCTTATGGCTACACCTTC. It encodes CASSPWADTGPYGYTF.